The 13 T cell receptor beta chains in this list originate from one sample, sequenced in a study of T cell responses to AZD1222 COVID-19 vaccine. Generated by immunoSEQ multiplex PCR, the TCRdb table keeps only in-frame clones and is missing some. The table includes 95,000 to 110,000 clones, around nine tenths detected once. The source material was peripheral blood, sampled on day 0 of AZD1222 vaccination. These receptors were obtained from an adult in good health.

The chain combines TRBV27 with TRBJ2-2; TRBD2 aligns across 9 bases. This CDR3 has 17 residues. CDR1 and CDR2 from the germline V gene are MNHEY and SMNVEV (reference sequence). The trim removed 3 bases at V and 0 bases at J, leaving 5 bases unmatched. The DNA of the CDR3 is TGTGCCAGCAGTTTTTGGGCTAGCGGGGCGAACACCGGGGAGCTGTTTTTT. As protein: CASSFWASGANTGELFF.

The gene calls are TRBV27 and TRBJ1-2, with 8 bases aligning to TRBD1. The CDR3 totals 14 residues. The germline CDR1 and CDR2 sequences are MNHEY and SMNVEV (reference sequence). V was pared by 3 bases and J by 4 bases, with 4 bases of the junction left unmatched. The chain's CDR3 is CASSFAGGSYGYTF. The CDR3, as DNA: TGTGCCAGCAGTTTCGCAGGGGGCTCCTATGGCTACACCTTC.

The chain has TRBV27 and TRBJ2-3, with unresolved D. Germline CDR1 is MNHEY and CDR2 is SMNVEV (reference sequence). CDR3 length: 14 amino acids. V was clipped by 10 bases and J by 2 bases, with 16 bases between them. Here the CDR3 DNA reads TGTGCCACCGCCTCTTGGGCAGACACAGATACGCAGTATTTT. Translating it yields CATASWADTDTQYF.

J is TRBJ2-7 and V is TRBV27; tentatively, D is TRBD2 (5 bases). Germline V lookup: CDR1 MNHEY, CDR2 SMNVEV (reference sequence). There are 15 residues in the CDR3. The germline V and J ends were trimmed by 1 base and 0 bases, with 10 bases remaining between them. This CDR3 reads CASSLYYGGSYEQYF. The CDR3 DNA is TGTGCCAGCAGTTTATACTACGGAGGCTCCTACGAGCAGTACTTC.

The CDR3 here is CASTKGFSYGYTF. DNA of the CDR3: TGTGCCAGCACCAAAGGATTCAGCTATGGCTACACCTTC. The chain joins TRBV6-5 to TRBJ1-2; D gene unclear. The CDR3 runs 13 residues. Germline V gene sequence: CDR1 MNHEY, CDR2 SVGAGI. The V end was cut by 7 bases, the J end by 4 bases, with 13 bases between.

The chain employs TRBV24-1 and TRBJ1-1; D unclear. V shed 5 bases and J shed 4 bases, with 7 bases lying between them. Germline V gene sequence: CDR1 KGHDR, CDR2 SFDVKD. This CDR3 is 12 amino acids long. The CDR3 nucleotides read TGTGCCACCAGTGGTGAGTTCACTGAAGCTTTCTTT. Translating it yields CATSGEFTEAFF.

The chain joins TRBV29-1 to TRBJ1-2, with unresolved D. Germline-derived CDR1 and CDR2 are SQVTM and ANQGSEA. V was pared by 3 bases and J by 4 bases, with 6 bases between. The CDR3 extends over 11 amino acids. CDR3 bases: TGCAGCGTTGAGCTCCCCTATGGCTACACCTTC. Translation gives CSVELPYGYTF.

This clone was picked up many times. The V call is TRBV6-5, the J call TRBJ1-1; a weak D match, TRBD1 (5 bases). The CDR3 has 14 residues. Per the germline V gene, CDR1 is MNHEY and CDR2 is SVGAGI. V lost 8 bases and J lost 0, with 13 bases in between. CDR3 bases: TGTGCCAGCTGCCCAGGGAACATGAACACTGAAGCTTTCTTT. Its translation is CASCPGNMNTEAFF.

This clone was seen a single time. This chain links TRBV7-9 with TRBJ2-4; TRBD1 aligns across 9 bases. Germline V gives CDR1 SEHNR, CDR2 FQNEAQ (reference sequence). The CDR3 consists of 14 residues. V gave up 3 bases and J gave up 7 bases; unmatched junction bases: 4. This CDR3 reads CASSFWTGVNIQYF. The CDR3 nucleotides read TGTGCCAGCAGCTTTTGGACAGGGGTGAACATTCAGTACTTC.

CDR3 DNA: TGTGCCTGGAGTCGGGACCAAACCTACGAGCAGTACTTC. Its protein is CAWSRDQTYEQYF. The genes are TRBV30 and TRBJ2-7; either TRBD1 or TRBD2 may fit D (5 bases each). This CDR3 spans 13 amino acids. V lost 2 bases to trimming and J lost 2 bases, with 10 bases between them. Germline V lookup: CDR1 GTSNPN, CDR2 SVGIG (reference sequence).

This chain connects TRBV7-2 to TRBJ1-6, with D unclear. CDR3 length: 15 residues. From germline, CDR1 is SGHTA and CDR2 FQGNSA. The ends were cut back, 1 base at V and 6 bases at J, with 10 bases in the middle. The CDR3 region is CASSLGEYGNSPLHF. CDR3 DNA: TGTGCCAGCAGCTTAGGAGAATACGGTAATTCACCCCTCCACTTT. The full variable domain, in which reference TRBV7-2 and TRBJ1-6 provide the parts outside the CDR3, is GAGVSQSPSNKVTEKGKDVELRCDPISGHTALYWYRQSLGQGLEFLIYFQGNSAPDKSGLPSDRFSAERTGGSVSTLTIQRTQQEDSAVYLCASSLGEYGNSPLHFGNGTRLTVT.

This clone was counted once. CDR3 sequence (DNA): TGCGCCAGCAGCCCGGATAACAGTTTCGGAACCATATATTTT. Translating it yields CASSPDNSFGTIYF. The rearrangement links TRBV5-1 to TRBJ1-3, with D hard to call. V shed 4 bases and J shed 10 bases, with 18 bases lying between them. The germline CDR1 and CDR2 sequences are SGHRS and YFSETQ. This CDR3 contains 14 residues. Based on the CDR3 plus reference TRBV5-1 and TRBJ1-3, the full variable domain is KAGVTQTPRYLIKTRGQQVTLSCSPISGHRSVSWYQQTPGQGLQFLFEYFSETQRNKGNFPGRFSGRQFSNSRSEMNVSTLELGDSALYLCASSPDNSFGTIYFGEGSWLTVV.

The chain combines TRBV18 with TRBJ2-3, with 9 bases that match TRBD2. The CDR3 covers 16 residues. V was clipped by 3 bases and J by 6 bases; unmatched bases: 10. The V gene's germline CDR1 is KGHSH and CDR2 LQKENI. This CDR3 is CASSPNAGGVLDTQYF. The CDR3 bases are TGTGCCAGCTCACCGAATGCGGGGGGGGTTCTGGATACGCAGTATTTT.